What follows are 27 T cell receptor beta chains derived from one specimen sequenced in a study of regulatory T cells in long-lasting Graves disease. Noted time point: newly diagnosed GD, antithyroid drugs for less than 3 months. PBMC RNA served as the TCR library source. CDR3-region Arm-PCR and iRepertoire HTBI primers produced the TCR beta libraries. MiXCR, applied by TCRdb to the multiplex PCR reads, yields one record per CDR3 protein. The sample comprises 680,000 or so distinct CDR3 sequences, approximately 15% of which are singletons, and about 17% rests with the top ten. These same records also appear under a second study, on T cells in Graves' hyperthyroidism and ophthalmopathy.

Sequences were derived from peripheral blood mononuclear cells (PBMCs), sampled at new diagnosis, from a patient treated with antithyroid drugs. These receptors originate from a woman in her 30s with Graves disease.

In this sample, this clonotype turned up many times. CDR3 DNA: TGTGCCAGCAGTTCTCAGAGGGGCAATCAGCCCCAGCATTTT. Translating it yields CASSSQRGNQPQHF. V is TRBV12-3 or TRBV12-4 and J is TRBJ1-5, with D hard to call. The CDR3 is 14 amino acids. V was pared by 4 bases and J by 2 bases, with 9 bases between.

With regard to this clonotype: Here the CDR3 omits its conserved ending phenylalanine or tryptophan, so a read error is the likely source. The chain recombines TRBV27 with TRBJ2-3, with TRBD2 identical over 7 bases. This CDR3 is 15 amino acids long. Germline-derived CDR1 and CDR2 are MNHEY and SMNVEV (reference sequence). With V trimmed by 7 bases and J by 2 bases, 9 bases remained unmatched. CDR3 amino acids: CASTGGTPLTDTQYL. DNA of the CDR3: TGTGCCAGCACGGGGGGTACCCCCCTCACAGATACGCAGTATCTT.

At least ten counts were recorded for this clonotype. This rearrangement joins TRBV2 to TRBJ2-1, with D tentatively TRBD1 (6 bases). Trimming shortened V by 9 bases and J by 2 bases, and 8 bases separated the two germline ends. Germline assignment: CDR1 SNHLY and CDR2 FYNNEI. CDR3 length: 12 amino acids. The CDR3 DNA reads TGTGCCAGGGGACAAACCTACAATGAGCAGTTCTTC. This translates into CARGQTYNEQFF.

This clonotype was recorded at least ten times. The chain carries TRBV5-1 and TRBJ1-2; weak D call: TRBD1 (5 bases). Trimming pared 7 bases from V and 2 bases from J, leaving 15 bases between. The CDR3 totals 14 residues. Germline V lookup: CDR1 SGHRS, CDR2 YFSETQ. CDR3 region: CASSEGRVNYGYTF. CDR3 coding DNA: TGCGCCAGCTCGGAGGGCAGGGTGAACTATGGCTACACCTTC.

The genes are TRBV18 and TRBJ1-4, with D tentatively TRBD1 (6 bases). Per germline, CDR1 KGHSH and CDR2 LQKENI. This CDR3 comprises 13 residues. With 6 bases removed from V and 4 bases from J, the gap between germline ends came to 9 bases. The CDR3 DNA is TGTGCCAGCTCTGACAGGATTAATGAAAAACTGTTTTTT. This sequence encodes CASSDRINEKLFF.

This clonotype has ten or more counts. This sequence joins TRBV2 and TRBJ2-3, with 10 bases matching TRBD2. Trimming at V came to 5 bases and at J to 1 base, leaving 3 bases not matched to a gene. The CDR3 consists of 15 residues. In germline, CDR1 is SNHLY, CDR2 FYNNEI. The CDR3 DNA reads TGTGCCAGCAGTACTAGCGGGACTGGCACAGATACGCAGTATTTT. Its translation is CASSTSGTGTDTQYF.

The J gene is TRBJ1-4, the V gene TRBV29-1; maybe TRBD1 (5 bases). There are 12 residues in the CDR3. Trimming took 6 bases from V and 11 from J, leaving 16 bases between them. The germline gives CDR1 SQVTM, CDR2 ANQGSEA. DNA of the CDR3: TGCAGCGTCCAGACTAGAGGGGATAAACTGTTTTTT. Translating it yields CSVQTRGDKLFF.

This clonotype was detected ten times or more. The chain is built from TRBV28 and TRBJ1-5; TRBD1 matches at 7 bases. In germline, CDR1 is MDHEN, CDR2 SYDVKM. The J segment lost 5 bases and the V segment lost 5 bases, leaving 12 bases of the junction unmatched. This CDR3 is built from 16 residues. CDR3 loop: CASSSRQGSLDQPQHF. CDR3 DNA: TGTGCCAGCAGTAGTAGACAGGGAAGCCTAGATCAGCCCCAGCATTTT.

This clonotype has more than one count but fewer than ten. The rearrangement links TRBV6-1 to TRBJ1-2; D gene uncertain. CDR3 length equals 14 residues. Trimming pared 0 bases from V and 2 bases from J, leaving 7 bases between. Germline CDR1 and CDR2: MNHNS and SASEGT. CDR3 in amino acids: CASSEAPENYGYTF. The CDR3 DNA is TGTGCCAGCAGTGAAGCCCCGGAAAACTATGGCTACACCTTC.

In this sample, this clonotype turned up a few times. The chain combines TRBV3-1 with TRBJ2-3; D is undetermined. This CDR3 spans 13 amino acids. V dropped 4 bases and J dropped 5 bases, with 10 bases sitting between them. CDR1 and CDR2 (germline): LGHDT, YNNKEL (reference sequence). Written as DNA, the CDR3 is TGTGCCAGCAGCCGGGATCCTTTAGATACGCAGTATTTT. Its translation: CASSRDPLDTQYF.

The J gene is TRBJ2-1, the V gene TRBV6-1, with 10 bases lining up with TRBD2. The CDR3 length is 15 residues. The V and J ends lost 5 bases and 7 bases, in that order; junction bases with no gene match: 8. Germline V gene data show CDR1 as MNHNS and CDR2 as SASEGT. CDR3 residues: CASSPGLAVTNEQFF. DNA for the CDR3: TGTGCCAGCAGTCCCGGACTAGCGGTAACTAATGAGCAGTTCTTC.

Ten or more counts support this clonotype. The chain is built from TRBV5-1 and TRBJ2-3; 9 nucleotides line up with TRBD2. The CDR3 totals 17 residues. V shed 4 bases, J shed 5 bases, and the junction held 14 bases outside the gene matches. From germline, CDR1 is SGHRS and CDR2 YFSETQ. CDR3 region: CASSRGLAGDGGDTQYF. The CDR3 DNA follows: TGCGCCAGCAGCCGGGGACTAGCTGGGGACGGGGGAGATACGCAGTATTTT. Based on the CDR3 plus reference TRBV5-1 and TRBJ2-3, the full variable domain is KAGVTQTPRYLIKTRGQQVTLSCSPISGHRSVSWYQQTPGQGLQFLFEYFSETQRNKGNFPGRFSGRQFSNSRSEMNVSTLELGDSALYLCASSRGLAGDGGDTQYFGPGTRLTVL.

V is TRBV30 and J is TRBJ1-2; D is uncertain. There are 13 residues in the CDR3. Trimming shortened V by 4 bases and J by 4 bases, and 13 bases separated the two germline ends. The germline V gene has CDR1 GTSNPN and CDR2 SVGIG (reference sequence). CDR3 region: CAWNLRVTYGYTF. DNA of the CDR3: TGTGCCTGGAATTTAAGGGTTACCTATGGCTACACCTTC.

This clonotype was detected many times. V gene TRBV11-1 combines with J gene TRBJ1-2; 9 bases map to TRBD1. Trimming removed 5 bases from V and 7 bases from J; junction bases left unmatched: 5. The CDR3 spans 13 residues. Germline V CDR1 and CDR2: SGHAT, FQDESV (reference sequence). In nucleotides, the CDR3 is TGTGCCAGCAGCGCACAGGGGGCGGGTGGCTACACCTTC. Protein sequence: CASSAQGAGGYTF.

A remark on this clonotype: The CDR3 carries no conserved terminal phenylalanine or tryptophan, so it likely arises from a read error. V and J are TRBV9 and TRBJ2-7; tentative D call: TRBD2 (6 bases). CDR3 length: 15 amino acids. V shed 0 bases and J shed 0 bases, with 10 bases lying between them. Looked up from germline, CDR1 is SGDLS and CDR2 is YYNGEE. The CDR3 protein is CASSVEDGGSYEQYS. DNA for the CDR3: TGTGCCAGCAGCGTAGAAGACGGGGGCTCCTACGAGCAGTACTCC.

This clonotype was seen at least ten times. The V and J genes are TRBV19 and TRBJ2-5, with D possibly being TRBD2 (5 bases). CDR1 LNHDA and CDR2 SQIVND come from the germline V gene (reference sequence). Deletions cut 6 bases from V and 2 bases from J, with 13 bases between. The CDR3 has 14 residues. CDR3 residues: CASSIGVGQETQYF. CDR3 sequence (DNA): TGTGCCAGTAGCATCGGGGTCGGACAAGAGACCCAGTACTTC.

Note on this clonotype: This could be a read error, since a much larger clone is one nucleotide away. This chain uses TRBV7-2 with TRBJ2-7; TRBD2 aligns across 8 bases. CDR3 size: 18 residues. Germline CDR1 is SGHTA and CDR2 is FQGNSA. V was clipped by 1 base and J by 3 bases; unmatched bases: 14. CDR3: CASSLVGESGRMRYEQYF. The CDR3 DNA reads TGTGCCAGCAGCTTAGTAGGGGAAAGCGGGAGAATGCGCTACGAGCAGTACTTC. Full variable domain (rest looked up from reference TRBV7-2 and TRBJ2-7): GAGVSQSPSNKVTEKGKDVELRCDPISGHTALYWYRQSLGQGLEFLIYFQGNSAPDKSGLPSDRFSAERTGGSVSTLTIQRTQQEDSAVYLCASSLVGESGRMRYEQYFGPGTRLTVT.

This clonotype was seen many times. The chain joins TRBV6-1 to TRBJ1-1; D is uncertain. The CDR3 covers 12 residues. In germline, CDR1 is MNHNS, CDR2 SASEGT. V gave up 6 bases and J gave up 8 bases, with 13 bases separating them. CDR3 in amino acids: CASSPHRAEAFF. As DNA, the CDR3 is TGTGCCAGCAGCCCCCACCGGGCAGAAGCTTTCTTT.

This clonotype was counted many times. In nucleotides, the CDR3 is TGTGCCAGCAGCTTATGGGGGTCCTACGAGCAGTACTTC. Amino acids: CASSLWGSYEQYF. The genes are TRBV7-9 and TRBJ2-7; D may correspond to TRBD1 or TRBD2 (5 bases each). Germline V gene sequence: CDR1 SEHNR, CDR2 FQNEAQ (reference sequence). The CDR3 has 13 amino acids. Deletions cut 2 bases from V and 1 base from J, with 6 bases between.

In this sample, this clonotype turned up a few times. The CDR3 region has the DNA TGTGCCAGCAGTTTATCCCCCTCAAGCGGGGGGCTCTATAATGAGCAGTTCTTC. This sequence encodes CASSLSPSSGGLYNEQFF. This rearrangement joins TRBV28 to TRBJ2-1, with 9 nucleotides matching TRBD2. After removal of 1 base from V and 7 bases from J, the junction contained 14 bases not matched to a gene. The CDR3 loop spans 18 amino acids. Germline V lookup: CDR1 MDHEN, CDR2 SYDVKM. Based on the CDR3 plus reference TRBV28 and TRBJ2-1, the full variable domain is DVKVTQSSRYLVKRTGEKVFLECVQDMDHENMFWYRQDPGLGLRLIYFSYDVKMKEKGDIPEGYSVSREKKERFSLILESASTNQTSMYLCASSLSPSSGGLYNEQFFGPGTRLTVL.

The table lists this clonotype with many counts. The rearrangement uses TRBV20-1 and TRBJ2-1; D is possibly TRBD2 (6 bases). Between the trimmed V and J ends, which lost 3 bases and 8 bases, there was a span of 20 bases. The CDR3 runs 15 residues. Germline V gene data show CDR1 as DFQATT and CDR2 as SNEGSKA (reference sequence). For the CDR3, the DNA is TGCAGTGCTAGTGGTTCGAGCGGGTATGGTGATGAGCAGTTCTTC. Amino acid sequence: CSASGSSGYGDEQFF.

This clonotype appeared a few times. The V gene is TRBV15, the J gene TRBJ2-1, with a tentative D call TRBD2 (6 bases). This CDR3 comprises 14 residues. Trimming took 1 base from V and 7 from J, leaving 11 bases between them. Looked up from germline, CDR1 is LNHNV and CDR2 is YYDKDF (reference sequence). This chain's CDR3 is CATSRAGARNEQFF. Written as DNA, the CDR3 is TGTGCCACCAGCAGAGCGGGAGCCAGAAATGAGCAGTTCTTC.

This clonotype showed up just a few times. The CDR3 region is CAIRIKDSYNEQFF. The CDR3 DNA sequence: TGTGCCATCAGGATAAAAGACTCCTACAATGAGCAGTTCTTC. This chain uses TRBV10-3 with TRBJ2-1; no clear D. Trimming shortened V by 6 bases and J by 0 bases, and 9 bases separated the two germline ends. The germline V gene has CDR1 ENHRY and CDR2 SYGVKD. This CDR3 region has 14 residues.

In the case of this clonotype: A much larger clonotype is one base distant, so this may be a read error. This chain connects TRBV6-1 to TRBJ2-2; perhaps TRBD2 as D (5 bases). V gave up 1 base and J gave up 6 bases, with 9 bases separating them. Germline V gene data show CDR1 as MNHNS and CDR2 as SASEGT. The CDR3 spans 14 residues. This chain's CDR3 is CASSEVGEAGELFF. The CDR3 bases are TGTGCCAGCAGTGAAGTCGGGGAAGCCGGGGAGCTGTTTTTT.

This chain uses TRBV9 with TRBJ1-5; the D gene is possibly TRBD1 (5 bases). The germline V and J ends were trimmed by 4 bases and 9 bases, with 20 bases remaining between them. Germline V gene sequence: CDR1 SGDLS, CDR2 YYNGEE. This CDR3 is 15 amino acids long. The CDR3 protein is CASSPGTGPGWPQHF. As DNA, the CDR3 is TGTGCCAGCAGCCCGGGGACGGGCCCCGGTTGGCCCCAGCATTTT.

This clonotype was observed at least ten times. V usage is TRBV6-1 and J usage is TRBJ1-2; 9 positions agree with TRBD1. From germline, CDR1 is MNHNS and CDR2 SASEGT. The CDR3 length is 14 residues. Trimming removed 7 bases from V and 7 bases from J; junction bases left unmatched: 10. CDR3 nucleotide sequence: TGTGCCAGCACCCTAAGGGACAGGGCTCGTGGCTACACCTTC. It translates to CASTLRDRARGYTF.

This clonotype occurred many times. One junction end disagrees with the germline gene, perhaps due to a read error. The V gene is TRBV2, the J gene TRBJ2-2; D unresolved. In germline, CDR1 is SNHLY, CDR2 FYNNEI. The CDR3 spans 11 residues. CDR3 nucleotides: TGTGCCAGCAGAGAAGCCGGGGAGCTGTTTTTT. Translated: CASREAGELFF.